Sequencing of this TCR beta chain was carried out in a study of PD-1 blockade in classical Hodgkin lymphoma. At the level of the study: Patients were treated with nivolumab at 3 mg/kg, and this was given intravenously every 2 weeks. Study conclusions and caveats: Newly diagnosed patients had baseline TCR diversity that was reportedly lower than that of healthy donors. Patients starting nivolumab less than 1 year after ASCT had lower diversity and were excluded from later analyses.

The CDR3 is made up of 16 amino acids. The V end was cut by 3 bases, the J end by 3 bases, with 15 bases between. Germline lookup yields CDR1 MDHEN and CDR2 SYDVKM. Repertoires were generated with immunoSEQ multiplex PCR, while TCRdb's copy carries only in-frame clones and drops some. The data contain approximately 41,000 clones, around 80% of them singletons. Notes on this clone: Its antigen is currently unknown.

The patients all showed relapse after autologous stem cell transplantation, while their brentuximab vedotin exposure varied. The sample consisted of peripheral blood mononuclear cells (PBMCs), taken at baseline. This clonotype originated in a human donor with classical Hodgkin lymphoma. The J gene is TRBJ1-5, the V gene TRBV28; a possible D gene is TRBD1 (6 bases). The DNA for the CDR3 is TGTGCCAGCAGTTTGACGCCAGGGGCTTTCAATCAGCCCCAGCATTTT. It codes for CASSLTPGAFNQPQHF.